This T cell receptor beta chain originates from a study of regulatory T cells in long-lasting Graves disease. Findings and limits, study-wide: For persistent Graves' patients, TCR diversity was lower than for newly diagnosed ones.

Time point described: persistent/refractory GD, antithyroid drugs over 5 years with positive TRAb. The TCR library used RNA extracted from PBMCs. Patient provenance is recorded as an endocrinology department in Xi'an, China. Germline CDR1 is LNHDA and CDR2 is SQIVND (reference sequence). Trimming took off 3 bases at V and 4 bases at J, with 12 bases between the two ends. The CDR3 covers 14 residues. This clonotype was observed a handful of times. Its cognate antigen is unknown. Building the TCR beta libraries relied on iRepertoire HTBI primers, and CDR3 regions underwent Arm-PCR. In the original analysis: Identification of gene segments yielded more than 60 TRBV and more than eleven TRBJ across samples. One entry per CDR3 protein results from TCRdb running MiXCR on the multiplex PCR reads. The V and J calls were determined by TCRdb, not by the authors. The data show about 420,000 distinct CDR3 sequences, 23% seen once.

Sequencing was performed on peripheral blood mononuclear cells (PBMCs), taken when the disease was refractory, from a patient treated with antithyroid drugs. This chain links TRBV19 with TRBJ1-2; no clear D. This sequence originates from a female donor with Graves disease. CDR3 nucleotide sequence: TGTGCCAGTAGTATTAAGGGCGGTGCCTATGGCTACACCTTC. It yields the protein CASSIKGGAYGYTF.